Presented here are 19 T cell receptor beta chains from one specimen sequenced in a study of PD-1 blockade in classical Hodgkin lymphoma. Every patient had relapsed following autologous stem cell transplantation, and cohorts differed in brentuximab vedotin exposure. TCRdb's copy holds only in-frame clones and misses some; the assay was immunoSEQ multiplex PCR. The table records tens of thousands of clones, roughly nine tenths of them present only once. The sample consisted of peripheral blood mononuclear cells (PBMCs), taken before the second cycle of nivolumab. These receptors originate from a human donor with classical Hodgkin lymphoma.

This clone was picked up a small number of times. The CDR3 sequence is CASKPDGNQPQHF. For the CDR3, the DNA is TGTGCCAGCAAGCCGGACGGCAATCAGCCCCAGCATTTT. The chain couples TRBV6-1 to TRBJ1-5; D ambiguous. The CDR3 is 13 residues long. The germline V gene encodes CDR1 MNHNS and CDR2 SASEGT. Trimming took off 7 bases at V and 2 bases at J, with 9 bases between the two ends.

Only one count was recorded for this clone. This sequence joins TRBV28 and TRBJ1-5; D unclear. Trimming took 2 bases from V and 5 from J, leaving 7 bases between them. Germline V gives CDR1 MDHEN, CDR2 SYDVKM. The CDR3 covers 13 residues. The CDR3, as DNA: TGTGCCAGCAGTTTAGGACCCCATCAGCCCCAGCATTTT. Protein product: CASSLGPHQPQHF.

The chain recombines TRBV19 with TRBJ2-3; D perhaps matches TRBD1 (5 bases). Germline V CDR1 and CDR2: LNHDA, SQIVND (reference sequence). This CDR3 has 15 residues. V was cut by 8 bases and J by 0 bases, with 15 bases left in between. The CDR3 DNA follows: TGTGCCAGTGGGGCGGCAGGGCCTAGCACAGATACGCAGTATTTT. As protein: CASGAAGPSTDTQYF.

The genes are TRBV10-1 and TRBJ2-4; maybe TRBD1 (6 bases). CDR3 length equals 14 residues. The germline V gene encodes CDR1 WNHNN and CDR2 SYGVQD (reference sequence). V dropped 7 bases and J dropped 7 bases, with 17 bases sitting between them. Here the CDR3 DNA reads TGCGCCAGCACCGGCGTCAGGGGCATGAACATTCAGTACTTC. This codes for CASTGVRGMNIQYF.

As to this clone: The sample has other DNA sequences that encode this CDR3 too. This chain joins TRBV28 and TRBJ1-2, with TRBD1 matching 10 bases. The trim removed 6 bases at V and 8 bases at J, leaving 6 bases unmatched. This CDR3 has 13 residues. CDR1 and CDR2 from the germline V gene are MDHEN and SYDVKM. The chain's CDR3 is CASSRQGAGGYTF. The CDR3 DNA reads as TGTGCCAGCAGCCGACAGGGGGCTGGAGGCTACACCTTC.

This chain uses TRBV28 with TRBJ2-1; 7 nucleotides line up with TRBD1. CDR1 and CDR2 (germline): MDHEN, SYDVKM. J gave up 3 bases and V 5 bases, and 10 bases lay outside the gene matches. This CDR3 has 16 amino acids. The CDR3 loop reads CASSTTLTGYYNEQFF. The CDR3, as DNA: TGTGCCAGCAGTACGACCCTGACAGGGTACTACAATGAGCAGTTCTTC.

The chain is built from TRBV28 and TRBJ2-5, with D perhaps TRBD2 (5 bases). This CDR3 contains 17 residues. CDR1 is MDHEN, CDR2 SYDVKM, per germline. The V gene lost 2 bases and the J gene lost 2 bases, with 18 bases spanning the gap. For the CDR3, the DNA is TGTGCCAGCAGTTTAGGGAGACCAACCGATTATCAAGAGACCCAGTACTTC. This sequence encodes CASSLGRPTDYQETQYF.

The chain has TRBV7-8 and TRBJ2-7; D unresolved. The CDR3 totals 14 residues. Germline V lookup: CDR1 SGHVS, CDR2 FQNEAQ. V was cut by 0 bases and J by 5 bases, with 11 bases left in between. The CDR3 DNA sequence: TGTGCCAGCAGCTTAGCCTGGGCCGCCAACGAGCAGTACTTC. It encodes CASSLAWAANEQYF.

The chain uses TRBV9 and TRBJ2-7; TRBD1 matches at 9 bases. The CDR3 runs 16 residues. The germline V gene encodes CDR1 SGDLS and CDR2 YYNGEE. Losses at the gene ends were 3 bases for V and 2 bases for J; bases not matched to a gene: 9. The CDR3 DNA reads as TGTGCCAGCAGCGCCTCGAGGGACAGGGAACCCTACGAGCAGTACTTC. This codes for CASSASRDREPYEQYF.

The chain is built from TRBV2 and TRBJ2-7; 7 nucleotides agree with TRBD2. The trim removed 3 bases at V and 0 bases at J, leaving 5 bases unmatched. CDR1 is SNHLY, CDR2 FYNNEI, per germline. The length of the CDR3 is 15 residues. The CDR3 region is CASSDRRGSSYEQYF. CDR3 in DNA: TGTGCCAGCAGTGATCGGCGGGGGAGCTCCTACGAGCAGTACTTC.

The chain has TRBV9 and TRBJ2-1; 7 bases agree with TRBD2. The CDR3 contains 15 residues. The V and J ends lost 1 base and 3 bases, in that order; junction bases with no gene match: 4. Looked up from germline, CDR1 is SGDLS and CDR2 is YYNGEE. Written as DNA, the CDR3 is TGTGCCAGCAGCGTAATAAGCGGGAACTACAATGAGCAGTTCTTC. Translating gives CASSVISGNYNEQFF.

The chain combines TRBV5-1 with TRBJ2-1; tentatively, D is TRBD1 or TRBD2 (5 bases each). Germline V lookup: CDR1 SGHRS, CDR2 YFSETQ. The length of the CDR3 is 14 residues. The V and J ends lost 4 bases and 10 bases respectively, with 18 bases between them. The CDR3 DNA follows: TGCGCCAGCAGCCTCGGGACGCTAGCAACGGAGCAGTTCTTC. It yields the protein CASSLGTLATEQFF.

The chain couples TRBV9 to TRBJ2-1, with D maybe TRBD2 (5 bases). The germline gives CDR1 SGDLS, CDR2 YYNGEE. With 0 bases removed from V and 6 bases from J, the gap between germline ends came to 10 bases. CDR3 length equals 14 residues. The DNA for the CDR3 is TGTGCCAGCAGCGTAGTTTTTAGCGCCAATGAGCAGTTCTTC. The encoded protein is CASSVVFSANEQFF.

CDR3 residues: CASSFGAAAGQYF. Here the CDR3 DNA reads TGTGCCAGCAGTTTCGGCGCCGCGGCAGGGCAGTACTTC. The rearrangement joins TRBV28 to TRBJ2-7; D not certain. With 3 bases removed from V and 9 bases from J, the gap between germline ends came to 15 bases. CDR3 length: 13 amino acids. CDR1 is MDHEN and CDR2 is SYDVKM in the germline V gene. The full variable domain, completed using reference TRBV28 and TRBJ2-7, is DVKVTQSSRYLVKRTGEKVFLECVQDMDHENMFWYRQDPGLGLRLIYFSYDVKMKEKGDIPEGYSVSREKKERFSLILESASTNQTSMYLCASSFGAAAGQYFGPGTRLTVT.

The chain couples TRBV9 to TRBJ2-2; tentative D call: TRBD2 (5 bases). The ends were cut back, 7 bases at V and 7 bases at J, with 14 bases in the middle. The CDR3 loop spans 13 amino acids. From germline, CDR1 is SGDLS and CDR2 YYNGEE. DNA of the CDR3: TGTGCCAGCCATGAGGACTTGAGCGGGGAGCTGTTTTTT. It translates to CASHEDLSGELFF. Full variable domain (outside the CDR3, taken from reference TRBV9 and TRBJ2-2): DSGVTQTPKHLITATGQRVTLRCSPRSGDLSVYWYQQSLDQGLQFLIQYYNGEERAKGNILERFSAQQFPDLHSELNLSSLELGDSALYFCASHEDLSGELFFGEGSRLTVL.

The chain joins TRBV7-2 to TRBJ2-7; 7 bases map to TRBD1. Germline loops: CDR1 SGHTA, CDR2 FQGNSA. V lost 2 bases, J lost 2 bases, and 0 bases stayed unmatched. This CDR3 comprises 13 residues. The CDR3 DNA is TGTGCCAGCAGCTTACAGGGGGCCTACGAGCAGTACTTC. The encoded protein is CASSLQGAYEQYF.

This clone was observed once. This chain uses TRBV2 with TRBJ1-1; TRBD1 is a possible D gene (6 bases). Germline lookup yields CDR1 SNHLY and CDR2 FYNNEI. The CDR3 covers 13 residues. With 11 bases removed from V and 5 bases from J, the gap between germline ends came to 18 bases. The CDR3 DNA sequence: TGTGCCGGGAAGGCAGGGGTGGGGACTGAAGCTTTCTTT. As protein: CAGKAGVGTEAFF.

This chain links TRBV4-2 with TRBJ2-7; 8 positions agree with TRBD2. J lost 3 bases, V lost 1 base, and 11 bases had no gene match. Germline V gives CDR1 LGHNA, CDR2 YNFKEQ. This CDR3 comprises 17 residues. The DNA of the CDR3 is TGTGCCAGCAGCCAAGTGGATGTCCCTGCGGGGGGCTACGAGCAGTACTTC. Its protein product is CASSQVDVPAGGYEQYF.

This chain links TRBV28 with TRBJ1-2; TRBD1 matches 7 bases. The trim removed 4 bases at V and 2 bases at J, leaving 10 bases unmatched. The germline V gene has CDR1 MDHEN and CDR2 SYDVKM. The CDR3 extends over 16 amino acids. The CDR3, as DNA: TGTGCCAGCAGTTCCCCCGACAGGGAGGGGAACTATGGCTACACCTTC. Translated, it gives CASSSPDREGNYGYTF.